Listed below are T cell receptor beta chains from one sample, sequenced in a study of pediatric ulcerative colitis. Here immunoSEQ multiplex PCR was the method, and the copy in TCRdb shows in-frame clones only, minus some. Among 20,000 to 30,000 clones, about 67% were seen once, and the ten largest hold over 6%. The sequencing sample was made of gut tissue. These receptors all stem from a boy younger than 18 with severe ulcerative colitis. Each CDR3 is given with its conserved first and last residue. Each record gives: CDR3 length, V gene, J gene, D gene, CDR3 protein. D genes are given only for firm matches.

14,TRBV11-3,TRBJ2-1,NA,CASSLMGGYNEQFF
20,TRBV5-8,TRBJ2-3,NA,CASSLGFVGSGRSSTDTQYF
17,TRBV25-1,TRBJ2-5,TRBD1,CASSEGPDRAKQETQYF
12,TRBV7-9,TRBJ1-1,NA,CASIRVNTEAFF
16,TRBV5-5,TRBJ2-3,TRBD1,CASSLGLGTGTDTQYF
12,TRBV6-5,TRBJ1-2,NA,CASSPGPWGYTF
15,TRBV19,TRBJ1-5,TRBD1,CASSIGDRFNQPQHF
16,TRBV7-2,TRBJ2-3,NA,CASSLRGVGDTDTQYF
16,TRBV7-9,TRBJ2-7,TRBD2,CASTEEGLAGRQEQYF
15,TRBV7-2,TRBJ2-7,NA,CASSLGIHHSYEQYF
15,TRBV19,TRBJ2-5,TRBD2,CASRLAGGPQETQYF
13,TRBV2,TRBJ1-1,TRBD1,CASAPIQGAEAFF
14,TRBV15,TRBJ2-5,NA,CATSTRTSQETQYF
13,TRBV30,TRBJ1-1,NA,CAWSGNMNTEAFF
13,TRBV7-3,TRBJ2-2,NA,CASSLWDTGELFF
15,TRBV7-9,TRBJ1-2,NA,CASSFRVSGYYGYTF
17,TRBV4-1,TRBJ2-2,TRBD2,CASQPTPSGRADGELFF
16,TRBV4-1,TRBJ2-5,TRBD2,CASSQRASGQGETQYF
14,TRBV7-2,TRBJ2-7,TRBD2,CASSTSGRASEQYF
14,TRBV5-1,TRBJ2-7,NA,CASSSYSLSNEQYF
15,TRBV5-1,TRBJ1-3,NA,CASSPSPGFGNTIYF
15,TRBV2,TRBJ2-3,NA,CASSGGTPRTDTQYF
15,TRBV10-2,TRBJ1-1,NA,CASRPGEGRVTEAFF
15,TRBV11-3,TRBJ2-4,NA,CASSGVKGGENIQYF
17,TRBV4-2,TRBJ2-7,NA,CASSQERSRGDSYEQYF
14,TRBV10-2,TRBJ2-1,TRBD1,CASSEPGQGNEQFF
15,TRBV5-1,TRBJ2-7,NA,CASSARQTSSYEQYF
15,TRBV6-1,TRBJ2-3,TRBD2,CASTPLAGRVDTQYF
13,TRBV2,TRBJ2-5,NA,CASIGLDQETQYF
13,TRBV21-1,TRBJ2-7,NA,CASSKGGPYEQYF